A selection of T cell receptor beta chains follows, all from one sample in a study of cytomegalovirus exposure and HLA in healthy donors. Assay: immunoSEQ multiplex PCR; the TCRdb copy retains only in-frame clones and omits some. Counted here are about 150,000 clones, roughly 84% occurring once; the ten biggest clones make up 2% to 2.5%. Sequenced input: PBMCs. The receptors derive from a boy aged 2-15 years in good health and CMV-seronegative. CDR3s include the opening cysteine and the closing phenylalanine or tryptophan. D genes are given only for firm matches. Only some rows state a clone size, as once, few, many or a class for expanded clones.

V,J,size,D,DNA,CDR3
TRBV7-2,TRBJ1-1,NA,NA,TGTGCCAGCAGTGCCCGCGGGGGGGCCGAATCTGAAGCTTTCTTT,CASSARGGAESEAFF
TRBV7-6,TRBJ1-1,few,TRBD1,TGTGCCAGCAGCTTAGCGGGACAGGGGAGGGGTGAAGCTTTCTTT,CASSLAGQGRGEAFF
TRBV5-1,TRBJ2-7,NA,NA,TGCGCCAGCAGCCTGGCGGGACAGTCCTCCTACGAGCAGTACTTC,CASSLAGQSSYEQYF
TRBV7-2,TRBJ2-7,few,NA,TGTGCCAGCAGCCCGGGTGGAGACAGAAAACAGTACTTC,CASSPGGDRKQYF
TRBV5-6,TRBJ2-7,NA,TRBD1,TGTGCCAGCAGCTTGTGGGACAGACCCTACGAGCAGTACTTC,CASSLWDRPYEQYF
TRBV2,TRBJ1-2,NA,NA,TGTGCCAGCAGTATCCGGGAACTAACTTCTAACTATGGCTACACCTTC,CASSIRELTSNYGYTF
TRBV18,TRBJ2-3,NA,TRBD2,TGTGCCAGCTCACCTAGAGTACTAGCGGGAGTCGGCGCAGATACGCAGTATTTT,CASSPRVLAGVGADTQYF
TRBV7-6,TRBJ2-5,NA,TRBD1,TGTGCCAGCAGCTCATCCGGGACAGGCGAGGTGGGCCAAGAGACCCAGTACTTC,CASSSSGTGEVGQETQYF
TRBV4-2,TRBJ2-1,NA,TRBD2,TGTGCCAGCAGCCAAGATCCCCCCTTACTAGCGGGAAGATACAATGAGCAGTTCTTC,CASSQDPPLLAGRYNEQFF
TRBV2,TRBJ1-2,NA,NA,TGTGCCAGCATTACAGGACAAAACTATGGCTACACCTTC,CASITGQNYGYTF
TRBV5-4,TRBJ2-5,NA,TRBD2,TGTGCCAGCAGCCCCGGACTAGCGGGAGAGTCAGAAGAGACCCAGTACTTC,CASSPGLAGESEETQYF
TRBV5-4,TRBJ2-7,NA,NA,TGTGCCAGCAGCCTATTACGGGGGGCCCTCTACGAGCAGTACTTC,CASSLLRGALYEQYF
TRBV10-3,TRBJ2-5,NA,NA,TGTGCCATCAGTGGCGGAAGCGCTCAAGAGACCCAGTACTTC,CAISGGSAQETQYF
TRBV10-3,TRBJ2-3,NA,TRBD2,TGTGCCGGAGGGACTAGCGGCACAGATACGCAGTATTTT,CAGGTSGTDTQYF
TRBV7-2,TRBJ1-2,NA,TRBD1,TGTGCCAGCAGCCCCCGGACAGGGACGGCCAACTATGGCTACACCTTC,CASSPRTGTANYGYTF
TRBV7-2,TRBJ1-1,NA,NA,TGTGCCAGTAGCTTAGGGGGGGTGAACACTGAAGCTTTCTTT,CASSLGGVNTEAFF
TRBV5-1,TRBJ2-2,NA,TRBD1,TGCGCCAGCAGCTTGGATTTAGGACAGGGGGCCTACCACCCGGAGAACACCGGGGAGCTGTTTTTT,CASSLDLGQGAYHPENTGELFF
TRBV7-9,TRBJ2-2,NA,NA,TGTGCCAGCAGCTTTCGGTTAGAGAAGGGGACGAACACCGGGGAGCTGTTTTTT,CASSFRLEKGTNTGELFF
TRBV6-5,TRBJ1-5,NA,TRBD1,TGTGCCAGCAGCCGGGACAGGGATCAGCCCCAGCATTTT,CASSRDRDQPQHF
TRBV27,TRBJ1-1,once,TRBD1,TGTGCCAGCAGTTTGAAAGGACAGGGATATCCAGCTTTCTTT,CASSLKGQGYPAFF
TRBV9,TRBJ2-1,NA,NA,TGTGCCAGCAGCGCCCCGGGGTCAGCCTACAATGAGCAGTTCTTC,CASSAPGSAYNEQFF
TRBV5-1,TRBJ2-3,few,TRBD1,TGCGCCAGCAGCACTACCGGACAGGGATCTTCTGCTGCGCAGTATTTT,CASSTTGQGSSAAQYF
TRBV11-2,TRBJ2-2,NA,TRBD2,TGTGCCAGCACGAGCGGGAGTAGTTACACCGGGGAGCTGTTTTTT,CASTSGSSYTGELFF
TRBV5-1,TRBJ2-3,once,NA,TGCGCCAGCAGCTTGGGGACTCCGAGGGATACGCAGTATTTT,CASSLGTPRDTQYF
TRBV20-1,TRBJ2-7,NA,NA,TGCAGTGCTAGTTCGGGGTACGAGCAGTACTTC,CSASSGYEQYF
TRBV7-3,TRBJ2-3,NA,TRBD1,TGTGCCAGCAGCCAGCCGGGACAGGTCACAGATACGCAGTATTTT,CASSQPGQVTDTQYF
TRBV6-6,TRBJ2-1,few,TRBD1,TGTGCCAGCAGCCGGGACAGGGTGGACGATGAGCAGTTCTTC,CASSRDRVDDEQFF
TRBV15,TRBJ1-2,NA,NA,TGTGCCACCAGCAGAGCTTTTGGGCAGATCTATGGCTACACCTTC,CATSRAFGQIYGYTF